The clone carrying this T cell receptor (beta chain) was seen a single time. This sample was taken from a study of blood T cell repertoires in COVID-19. This CDR3 has 16 amino acids. Clones were sequenced by immunoSEQ multiplex PCR, and TCRdb holds only the in-frame ones, with some missing. The table lists some 380,000 clones, 90% of them singletons, with around 6.3% in the top ten. This TCR was sampled from a man between 18 and 29 years old with active or convalescent COVID-19. The chain uses TRBV21-1 and TRBJ1-5; the D call TRBD1 from the table was never checked on the DNA. TRBV21-1 is given as a pseudogene. Material: peripheral blood. The CDR3: CASSKVGRVGNQPQHF. The CDR3 nucleotides are TGTGCCAGCAGCAAAGTTGGCAGGGTTGGCAATCAGCCCCAGCATTTT.